The 20 T cell receptor beta chains listed next were all sequenced from one sample in a study of shared clonotypes between healthy human individuals (TCRdb year 2020). The library came from the immunoSEQ multiplex PCR assay. TCRdb obtained this table from immuneACCESS and retained in-frame rearrangements with V and J assigned. These tables miss some clones; where compared with another copy, unresolved V genes account for less than half of the shortfall, and the remainder is unexplained. Within this sample are about 1.1 million clones, with approximately 75% of them counted one time only. The top ten hold approximately 0.9% of the sample. The sequencing sample was made of memory CD4+ T cells from PBMCs. This specimen's cell subset or site label, interpreted: CD45RA-negative fraction. The source of these receptors is a man between 18 and 35 years old in good health. Some clones in this sample may be carry-over from other donors' samples.

This chain joins TRBV6-4 and TRBJ2-1; TRBD1 or TRBD2 may be the D gene (6 bases each). Germline V CDR1 and CDR2: MRHNA, SNTAGT. V gave up 2 bases and J gave up 6 bases, with 17 bases separating them. The CDR3 totals 16 residues. CDR3 coding DNA: TGTGCCAGCAGTGACAGGCAGGGGCGGGGTACCAATGAGCAGTTCTTC. Translated: CASSDRQGRGTNEQFF.

This chain joins TRBV5-4 and TRBJ1-1; a weak D match, TRBD1 (6 bases). The ends were cut back, 4 bases at V and 1 base at J, with 14 bases in the middle. The CDR3 extends over 15 amino acids. Germline loops: CDR1 SGHNT, CDR2 YYREEE (reference sequence). Here the CDR3 reads CASSTKDSGNTEAFF. The CDR3 DNA is TGTGCCAGCAGCACCAAGGACAGTGGGAACACTGAAGCTTTCTTT.

The gene calls are TRBV7-3 and TRBJ1-2, with 8 bases aligning to TRBD1. This CDR3 has 13 residues. The trim removed 3 bases at V and 3 bases at J, leaving 0 bases unmatched. The germline V gene encodes CDR1 SGHTA and CDR2 FQGTGA. The CDR3 nucleotides are TGTGCCAGCAGCTTGGGACAGGACTATGGCTACACCTTC. This encodes CASSLGQDYGYTF.

The rearrangement joins TRBV7-3 to TRBJ2-1; TRBD2 matches at 9 bases. The CDR3 length is 15 residues. Germline CDR1 reads SGHTA; CDR2 reads FQGTGA. V shed 5 bases, J shed 8 bases, and the junction held 10 bases outside the gene matches. CDR3 in DNA: TGTGCCAGCAGCCCCCTGGTAGCGGGAGACGATGAGCAGTTCTTC. Protein: CASSPLVAGDDEQFF.

This chain joins TRBV5-8 and TRBJ2-2; the D gene is possibly TRBD2 (6 bases). V was clipped by 5 bases and J by 1 base, with 15 bases between them. Per germline, CDR1 SGHTS and CDR2 YDEGEE. The CDR3 extends over 16 amino acids. The CDR3: CASREGRLLNTGELFF. The DNA for the CDR3 is TGTGCCAGCAGGGAGGGGCGATTGTTGAACACCGGGGAGCTGTTTTTT.

This rearrangement joins TRBV5-8 to TRBJ1-2; possible D gene TRBD1, 6 bases. The CDR3 spans 15 residues. The V end lost 2 bases, the J end lost 3 bases, and 14 bases lay between the germline ends. Germline assignment: CDR1 SGHTS and CDR2 YDEGEE. The CDR3 loop reads CASSLTGGRYYGYTF. The CDR3 DNA reads as TGTGCCAGCAGCTTAACCGGGGGGCGATACTATGGCTACACCTTC.

This clone occurred once. This rearrangement joins TRBV6-5 to TRBJ1-3; 10 positions match TRBD1. Germline V gene lookup returns CDR1 MNHEY and CDR2 SVGAGI. The ends lost 6 bases at V and 2 bases at J; junction bases unmatched: 4. The CDR3 is made up of 15 amino acids. CDR3 amino acids: CASRFDRGPGNTIYF. CDR3 sequence (DNA): TGTGCCAGCAGATTTGACAGGGGGCCTGGAAACACCATATATTTT.

V is TRBV4-1 and J is TRBJ1-3; D call uncertain. The ends were cut back, 2 bases at V and 4 bases at J, with 6 bases in the middle. Germline V CDR1 and CDR2: MGHRA, YSYEKL. This CDR3 has 13 residues. The CDR3 here is CASSQPNGNTIYF. In DNA form, the CDR3 reads TGCGCCAGCAGCCAACCCAACGGAAACACCATATATTTT.

This clone was recorded once. The chain joins TRBV11-3 to TRBJ2-5, with TRBD2 matching 7 bases. CDR1 is SGHNT, CDR2 YENEEA, per germline. This CDR3 has 13 residues. V lost 4 bases to trimming and J lost 5 bases; unmatched junction nucleotides: 4. CDR3: CASSYRGGETQYF. CDR3 bases: TGTGCCAGCAGCTACCGGGGAGGGGAGACCCAGTACTTC.

This chain connects TRBV28 to TRBJ2-1, with 10 bases identical to TRBD2. Germline values: CDR1 MDHEN, CDR2 SYDVKM. This CDR3 is built from 15 residues. After removal of 6 bases from V and 9 bases from J, the junction contained 11 bases not matched to a gene. For the CDR3, the DNA is TGTGCCAGCAGCGTCAGGCTAGCGGGAGATGGTGAGCAGTTCTTC. It encodes CASSVRLAGDGEQFF. Filled out from reference TRBV28 and TRBJ2-1, the complete variable domain reads DVKVTQSSRYLVKRTGEKVFLECVQDMDHENMFWYRQDPGLGLRLIYFSYDVKMKEKGDIPEGYSVSREKKERFSLILESASTNQTSMYLCASSVRLAGDGEQFFGPGTRLTVL.

The rearrangement links TRBV27 to TRBJ2-1, with 7 bases matching TRBD2. The CDR3 consists of 15 residues. Germline trimming cut 3 bases from V and 8 bases from J; bases unmatched to any gene: 10. The germline V gene has CDR1 MNHEY and CDR2 SMNVEV (reference sequence). The CDR3 coding sequence is TGTGCCAGCAGTTTCGCGGGAGTCTCGGAAGATGAGCAGTTCTTC. Translated: CASSFAGVSEDEQFF.

CDR3 region: CATGQGFDGYTF. The CDR3 DNA is TGTGCCACCGGACAGGGATTCGATGGCTACACCTTC. V gene TRBV2 combines with J gene TRBJ1-2; 8 nucleotides agree with TRBD1. CDR1 and CDR2 (germline): SNHLY, FYNNEI. This CDR3 has 12 amino acids. The junction had 7 bases not matched to a gene; V was cut back by 10 bases and J by 6 bases.

The chain combines TRBV7-2 with TRBJ2-7; the D call may be TRBD1 or TRBD2 (5 bases each). The CDR3 is 15 amino acids. V was trimmed by 5 bases and J by 2 bases, leaving 16 bases between them. Looked up from germline, CDR1 is SGHTA and CDR2 is FQGNSA. The CDR3 DNA follows: TGTGCCAGCAGCCCAACACGGGACCGACCCTACGAGCAGTACTTC. Translated, it gives CASSPTRDRPYEQYF.

The chain employs TRBV29-1 and TRBJ2-1, with unresolved D. Germline assignment: CDR1 SQVTM and CDR2 ANQGSEA. The CDR3 length is 10 residues. Trimming pared 0 bases from V and 15 bases from J, leaving 9 bases between. The CDR3 DNA sequence: TGCAGCGTTGAAGACGGCCCCAGGTTCTTC. Encoded protein: CSVEDGPRFF.

This chain links TRBV19 with TRBJ2-7, with D perhaps assigned TRBD1 or TRBD2 (5 bases each). The germline gives CDR1 LNHDA, CDR2 SQIVND (reference sequence). This CDR3 region has 14 residues. V was cut by 5 bases and J by 3 bases, with 14 bases left in between. In DNA form, the CDR3 reads TGTGCCAGTAGTCCTCGGGACGGATACTACGAGCAGTACTTC. Amino acid sequence: CASSPRDGYYEQYF.

The chain uses TRBV9 and TRBJ2-3, with TRBD2 identical over 9 bases. V lost 5 bases and J lost 6; bases outside the gene matches: 16. Germline lookup yields CDR1 SGDLS and CDR2 YYNGEE. The CDR3 totals 17 residues. Here the CDR3 DNA reads TGTGCCAGCAGACCTGGGGGCGGTAGCGGGAGAATCGATACGCAGTATTTT. Translated, it gives CASRPGGGSGRIDTQYF.

With respect to this clone: The same CDR3 also results from other DNA sequences found in this sample. The chain recombines TRBV10-3 with TRBJ1-2; D not certain. V lost 8 bases to trimming and J lost 3 bases, with 7 bases between them. The CDR3 contains 11 residues. The germline CDR1 and CDR2 sequences are ENHRY and SYGVKD. The CDR3 spells CAIGPDYGYTF. The CDR3 nucleotides are TGTGCCATCGGGCCGGACTATGGCTACACCTTC.

CDR3 sequence reads: CSVERSGNGYTF. CDR3 in DNA: TGCAGCGTTGAACGGTCGGGGAATGGCTACACCTTC. The chain couples TRBV29-1 to TRBJ1-2; D is unclear. The length of the CDR3 is 12 residues. From germline, CDR1 is SQVTM and CDR2 ANQGSEA. V lost 2 bases, J lost 6 bases, and 10 bases lay in between.

This clone has just a few counts. V usage is TRBV5-1 and J usage is TRBJ2-5; D is possibly TRBD1 or TRBD2 (5 bases each). V lost 4 bases to trimming and J lost 3 bases, with 16 bases between them. CDR1 is SGHRS and CDR2 is YFSETQ in the germline V gene. The CDR3 length is 15 residues. CDR3 sequence (DNA): TGCGCCAGCAGCCCCCGGGATGGGGGAGAAGAGACCCAGTACTTC. Protein product: CASSPRDGGEETQYF.

The chain employs TRBV18 and TRBJ1-4, with D perhaps TRBD1 (6 bases). The CDR3 runs to 15 residues. CDR1 and CDR2 (germline): KGHSH, LQKENI. V lost 6 bases, J lost 4 bases, and 15 bases lay in between. The CDR3 coding sequence is TGTGCCAGCTCGCCGACAGGCGCATTTAATGAAAAACTGTTTTTT. Its translation is CASSPTGAFNEKLFF.